The rows below give T cell receptor beta chains drawn from one sample of a study of cytomegalovirus exposure and HLA in healthy donors. Assay used: immunoSEQ multiplex PCR; TCRdb lists only in-frame clones, some missing. Of approximately 200,000 clones detected, about four fifths appear once; the ten largest clones hold approximately 7%. Sequenced sample: PBMCs. The origin of the receptors is a man aged 18 to 29 in good health and CMV-seropositive. Both conserved end residues are part of each CDR3. Clone size, where shown, is once, few, many, or a class for clones that have expanded.

clone_size j_call v_call cdr3_aa
NA TRBJ2-7 TRBV28 CASSFLRESNEQYF
NA TRBJ1-1 TRBV7-9 CASSPSVATEAFF
NA TRBJ2-7 TRBV7-9 CASSYGGSIGEQYF
NA TRBJ2-2 TRBV4-1 CASSQGILGDTGELFF
once TRBJ1-2 TRBV29-1 CSVTQGSYGYTF
NA TRBJ2-1 TRBV10-3 CAISERGGRFF
NA TRBJ2-7 TRBV5-1 CASSLDRSYEQYF
NA TRBJ2-5 TRBV29-1 CSVGQGQETQYF
NA TRBJ2-7 TRBV9 CASSAGTSGSFEQYF
NA TRBJ2-3 TRBV29-1 CSVEGLTGRNTDTQYF
NA TRBJ2-1 TRBV28 CASSLGGARYNEQFF
NA TRBJ1-1 TRBV5-4 CASSYAAGVEAFF
NA TRBJ1-5 TRBV30 CAWSVLPAGPGWSQPQHF
NA TRBJ2-7 TRBV13 CASSSRDRIYEQYF
NA TRBJ2-7 TRBV5-6 CASSLGGGTYEQYF
NA TRBJ1-2 TRBV6-1 CASSEGHGVGYTF
NA TRBJ2-3 TRBV7-6 CASSPGTRTQYF
NA TRBJ2-1 TRBV5-1 CASRLAGVSYNEQFF
NA TRBJ1-5 TRBV30 CAWSVESGVQPQHF
NA TRBJ2-5 TRBV10-3 CAISLAGGETQYF
NA TRBJ1-5 TRBV6-4 CASSPGLQGPQHF
NA TRBJ2-7 TRBV25-1 CASSEYAGFIEQYF
few TRBJ1-3 TRBV28 CASSERQLSGNTIYF
once TRBJ2-5 TRBV5-4 CASSLAPFGETQYF
NA TRBJ1-2 TRBV4-2 CASSQDRDYGYTF
NA TRBJ1-5 TRBV27 CASTEAPGQPQHF
NA TRBJ2-4 TRBV2 CASSDGTVKNIQYF
NA TRBJ1-5 TRBV18 CASSGTGGNQPQHF
NA TRBJ2-1 TRBV29-1 CSVELLGGSETYNEQFF
NA TRBJ1-1 TRBV29-1 CSVDGGAEAFF
NA TRBJ1-1 TRBV25-1 CASRRLDRGTEAFF
NA TRBJ2-3 TRBV6-4 CASKPDRATDTQYF
NA TRBJ1-4 TRBV6-1 CASSPGGTANEKLFF
NA TRBJ1-2 TRBV6-1 CASSDLEDRIYGYTF
NA TRBJ2-1 TRBV7-3 CASSLQGAASYNEQFF
NA TRBJ2-7 TRBV30 CAWEEIAGGSEQYF
NA TRBJ1-2 TRBV6-5 CASSGRDYGGYTF
NA TRBJ2-5 TRBV29-1 CSVEGGQRGTQYF
NA TRBJ2-1 TRBV28 CASSRTVLTRNEQFF
NA TRBJ1-4 TRBV27 CASSLPDKPRGNEKLFF
NA TRBJ1-2 TRBV6-5 CASSGRGGGNYGYTF
NA TRBJ2-2 TRBV7-2 CASAAPFAPRELFF
NA TRBJ1-5 TRBV2 CASNQGYSNQPQHF
NA TRBJ1-5 TRBV2 CASRMRGTGNQPQHF
NA TRBJ2-5 TRBV9 CASSVGGQTAQETQYF
few TRBJ2-1 TRBV2 CASSRGLEGSQFF